This T cell receptor beta chain was recovered during a study of T cells in Graves' hyperthyroidism and ophthalmopathy. About the research overall: Before treatment of any kind, peripheral blood was taken at initial diagnosis. Findings of the study overall: Most thyroid clonotypes that were expanded above 0.001 also turned up in blood.

Each person with ophthalmopathy scored at least 3 on the Clinical Activity Score, reached NOSPECS grade 4 or higher, and had been ill under 3 months. Clinical symptoms, serum thyroxine and TRAb, thyroid ultrasound and orbital computed tomography were used for the diagnoses. Amplification yielded TCR beta CDR3 regions, with RNA transcripts as the source. The primer set for the first-round RT-PCR of the TCR CDR3 was HTBI. TCRdb called the multiplex PCR reads again in MiXCR, with one record for every CDR3 protein. Among around 350,000 distinct CDR3 sequences listed, 13% to 15% were seen once. CDR3 size: 12 residues. V lost 5 bases to trimming and J lost 5 bases, with 8 bases between them. Germline values: CDR1 SGHVS, CDR2 FQNEAQ. This clonotype was counted ten times or more. Its target is not known.

The sample comprised blood. The chain combines TRBV7-8 with TRBJ2-3; D is uncertain. This sequence originates from an older woman with Graves' ophthalmopathy. CDR3 DNA: TGTGCCAGCAGCCGTACAGAAGATACGCAGTATTTT. Protein sequence: CASSRTEDTQYF.